Presented here are 5 T cell receptor beta chains from one specimen sequenced in a study of graft-versus-host responses after intestinal transplantation. Sequencing was performed with immunoSEQ multiplex PCR; in TCRdb, only in-frame clones are kept and a portion is missing. This repertoire shows over 75,000 clones, 85% to 95% found once; its top ten account for approximately 0.07%. These TCRs are of unknown antigen specificity. Sample: unstimulated CD8+ T cells sorted from spleen or lymph node cells, taken before transplant. Receptors were obtained from a human donor who was the organ donor for an intestinal transplant.

V and J are TRBV11-2 and TRBJ2-5; 10 bases line up with TRBD1. Germline-derived CDR1 and CDR2 are SGHAT and FQNNGV. V shed 5 bases, J shed 5 bases, and the junction held 8 bases outside the gene matches. The length of the CDR3 is 15 residues. The CDR3 bases are TGTGCCAGCAGCGCTGGGACAGGGGTGTTGGAGACCCAGTACTTC. This gives the protein CASSAGTGVLETQYF.

V and J are TRBV5-1 and TRBJ1-2; D gene uncertain. With 3 bases removed from V and 4 bases from J, the gap between germline ends came to 4 bases. The CDR3 spans 11 residues. Germline V gene lookup returns CDR1 SGHRS and CDR2 YFSETQ. The CDR3 reads CASSWLYGYTF. CDR3 bases: TGCGCCAGCAGCTGGCTCTATGGCTACACCTTC.

The chain links TRBV28 to TRBJ2-1; 8 bases match TRBD1. The ends lost 2 bases at V and 2 bases at J; junction bases unmatched: 2. CDR1 and CDR2 (germline): MDHEN, SYDVKM. This CDR3 is 15 amino acids long. CDR3 protein: CASSLEDRAYNEQFF. In DNA form, the CDR3 reads TGTGCCAGCAGTTTAGAGGACAGGGCCTACAATGAGCAGTTCTTC.

V gene TRBV9 combines with J gene TRBJ2-7; D is possibly TRBD1 (5 bases). The CDR3 totals 14 residues. CDR1 SGDLS and CDR2 YYNGEE come from the germline V gene. Trimming pared 3 bases from V and 3 bases from J, leaving 13 bases between. The CDR3 DNA sequence: TGTGCCAGCAGCGCACGACAGTCCGACTACGAGCAGTACTTC. Its protein product is CASSARQSDYEQYF. Full variable domain (rest looked up from reference TRBV9 and TRBJ2-7): DSGVTQTPKHLITATGQRVTLRCSPRSGDLSVYWYQQSLDQGLQFLIQYYNGEERAKGNILERFSAQQFPDLHSELNLSSLELGDSALYFCASSARQSDYEQYFGPGTRLTVT.

The chain recombines TRBV7-9 with TRBJ1-3; possible D gene TRBD1, 6 bases. The germline V gene encodes CDR1 SEHNR and CDR2 FQNEAQ (reference sequence). Trimming left V 5 bases short and J 0 bases short, with 17 bases between. The length of the CDR3 is 17 residues. Here the CDR3 reads CASSRRTVRNSGNTIYF. CDR3 sequence (DNA): TGTGCCAGCAGCCGACGGACAGTGAGGAACTCTGGAAACACCATATATTTT.